Listed here are 27 T cell receptor beta chains from one sample, sequenced in a study of cytomegalovirus exposure and HLA in healthy donors. 13 Jbeta primers and 60 Vbeta primers were used for the PCR. Data came from immunoSEQ multiplex PCR; TCRdb stores just in-frame clones and leaves some out. The table counts approximately 110,000 clones; about 2.2% lies in the top ten. Sequenced sample: PBMCs. The receptors derive from a man aged 40-50 years in good health and CMV-seronegative.

V usage is TRBV7-9 and J usage is TRBJ2-1, with 8 bases identical to TRBD2. The CDR3 runs 18 residues. Trimming took 1 base from V and 2 from J; bases not matched to a gene: 10. Germline CDR1 is SEHNR and CDR2 is FQNEAQ (reference sequence). In nucleotides, the CDR3 is TGTGCCAGCAGCTTAGGGCACCTTAGCGGGAAAACCTACAATGAGCAGTTCTTC. Its protein is CASSLGHLSGKTYNEQFF. Drawing the rest from reference TRBV7-9 and TRBJ2-1, the complete variable domain is DTGVSQNPRHKITKRGQNVTFRCDPISEHNRLYWYRQTLGQGPEFLTYFQNEAQLEKSRLLSDRFSAERPKGSFSTLEIQRTEQGDSAMYLCASSLGHLSGKTYNEQFFGPGTRLTVL.

The chain links TRBV11-3 to TRBJ1-1; D is unresolved. This CDR3 has 12 amino acids. Trimming removed 5 bases at V and 3 bases at J, with 7 bases between. Germline V gives CDR1 SGHNT, CDR2 YENEEA. In DNA, the CDR3 is TGTGCCAGCAGCAGATTAGACACTGAAGCTTTCTTT. Encoded protein: CASSRLDTEAFF. Full variable domain (remainder filled in from reference TRBV11-3 and TRBJ1-1): EAGVVQSPRYKIIEKKQPVAFWCNPISGHNTLYWYLQNLGQGPELLIRYENEEAVDDSQLPKDRFSAERLKGVDSTLKIQPAELGDSAVYLCASSRLDTEAFFGQGTRLTVV.

This chain uses TRBV5-1 with TRBJ2-1, with 8 bases that match TRBD1. The germline V gene has CDR1 SGHRS and CDR2 YFSETQ. This CDR3 is 14 amino acids long. J gave up 6 bases and V 4 bases, and 6 bases lay outside the gene matches. The CDR3 DNA reads as TGCGCCAGCAGCAACGGACAGGGCCGCAATGAGCAGTTCTTC. Translated: CASSNGQGRNEQFF.

The gene calls are TRBV5-8 and TRBJ1-6; 8 nucleotides agree with TRBD1. V lost 5 bases and J lost 8; bases outside the gene matches: 15. The CDR3 runs to 17 residues. CDR1 is SGHTS and CDR2 is YDEGEE in the germline V gene. The CDR3 region is CASRQYSDRGADSPLHF. DNA for the CDR3: TGTGCCAGCAGACAATACAGCGACAGGGGAGCTGATTCACCCCTCCACTTT.

The gene calls are TRBV4-3 and TRBJ1-3; 8 bases are a match to TRBD1. The CDR3 is 16 residues long. Trimming at V came to 0 bases and at J to 7 bases, leaving 8 bases not matched to a gene. Germline CDR1 LGHNA, CDR2 YSLEER. The CDR3 DNA reads TGCGCCAGCAGCCAAGATCCCCACAGGGGGAGGAACACCATATATTTT. It encodes CASSQDPHRGRNTIYF.

The chain links TRBV7-9 to TRBJ2-7, with 10 bases fitting TRBD1. Germline CDR1 and CDR2: SEHNR and FQNEAQ (reference sequence). J was trimmed by 7 bases and V by 5 bases; bases with no gene match: 8. The CDR3 is 14 residues long. CDR3 in amino acids: CASSPRDRGWEQYF. In nucleotides, the CDR3 is TGTGCCAGCAGCCCCCGGGACAGGGGCTGGGAGCAGTACTTC. The entire variable domain, with the rest obtained from reference TRBV7-9 and TRBJ2-7, is as follows: DTGVSQNPRHKITKRGQNVTFRCDPISEHNRLYWYRQTLGQGPEFLTYFQNEAQLEKSRLLSDRFSAERPKGSFSTLEIQRTEQGDSAMYLCASSPRDRGWEQYFGPGTRLTVT.

The genes are TRBV7-9 and TRBJ1-2; 11 bases map to TRBD1. The CDR3 runs 15 residues. The V and J ends lost 4 bases and 2 bases, in that order; junction bases with no gene match: 3. Germline V lookup: CDR1 SEHNR, CDR2 FQNEAQ (reference sequence). This CDR3 is CASSSGDRGNYGYTF. CDR3 DNA sequence: TGTGCCAGCAGCTCCGGGGACAGGGGGAACTATGGCTACACCTTC.

The V and J genes are TRBV28 and TRBJ2-2; TRBD2 might be the D (6 bases). V was trimmed by 8 bases and J by 1 base, leaving 17 bases between them. The CDR3 is 16 amino acids. The V gene's germline CDR1 is MDHEN and CDR2 SYDVKM. The CDR3: CASGWGVAVNTGELFF. The CDR3 nucleotides read TGTGCCAGCGGCTGGGGAGTAGCGGTGAACACCGGGGAGCTGTTTTTT.

The rearrangement links TRBV30 to TRBJ2-2; perhaps TRBD1 as D (6 bases). The length of the CDR3 is 15 residues. Per the germline V gene, CDR1 is GTSNPN and CDR2 is SVGIG (reference sequence). Trimming took off 6 bases at V and 3 bases at J, with 17 bases between the two ends. The CDR3 DNA reads TGTGCCTGTACAAAGGACAGTGTATACACCGGGGAGCTGTTTTTT. Its protein is CACTKDSVYTGELFF.

This rearrangement joins TRBV6-5 to TRBJ1-2; 7 bases line up with TRBD1. The V segment lost 0 bases and the J segment 8 bases; nucleotides outside the gene matches: 6. The CDR3 is 14 amino acids. Germline V gene sequence: CDR1 MNHEY, CDR2 SVGAGI. CDR3 region: CASSYSLGGHGYTF. In nucleotides, the CDR3 is TGTGCCAGCAGTTACTCGTTAGGGGGCCACGGCTACACCTTC.

The rearrangement links TRBV11-3 to TRBJ2-1, with D tentatively TRBD2 (7 bases). The V gene's germline CDR1 is SGHNT and CDR2 YENEEA. The CDR3 is 15 amino acids. The V end lost 0 bases, the J end lost 5 bases, and 11 bases lay between the germline ends. The CDR3 here is CASSLEGGANNEQFF. The CDR3 DNA sequence: TGTGCCAGCAGCTTAGAGGGGGGGGCGAACAATGAGCAGTTCTTC.

The chain carries TRBV6-5 and TRBJ1-2, with D uncertain. Trimming removed 0 bases at V and 8 bases at J, with 16 bases between. This CDR3 contains 15 residues. Germline V gene sequence: CDR1 MNHEY, CDR2 SVGAGI. CDR3 loop: CASSYSEQKLGGYTF. Written as DNA, the CDR3 is TGTGCCAGCAGTTACTCTGAACAGAAGCTTGGAGGCTACACCTTC.

The chain has TRBV6-1 and TRBJ2-5; tentatively, D is TRBD2 (6 bases). The V end lost 2 bases, the J end lost 5 bases, and 27 bases lay between the germline ends. This CDR3 comprises 19 residues. Germline V gene sequence: CDR1 MNHNS, CDR2 SASEGT. In nucleotides, the CDR3 is TGTGCCAGCAGTGAACCTCATACAGGAAGACTAGGGTATAGGGAGACCCAGTACTTC. Its translation: CASSEPHTGRLGYRETQYF.

The chain uses TRBV7-2 and TRBJ2-7, with 15 bases identical to TRBD2. This CDR3 spans 18 amino acids. Germline V gene data show CDR1 as SGHTA and CDR2 as FQGNSA. Germline trimming cut 6 bases from V and 6 bases from J; bases unmatched to any gene: 15. The CDR3, as DNA: TGTGCCAGCAGTTCCCCCAGGACTAGCGGGAGGGCCTATCGCGAGCAGTACTTC. Amino acids: CASSSPRTSGRAYREQYF.

This sequence joins TRBV28 and TRBJ2-5; 8 nucleotides agree with TRBD1. The CDR3 covers 13 residues. V shed 6 bases, J shed 4 bases, and the junction held 4 bases outside the gene matches. Germline V lookup: CDR1 MDHEN, CDR2 SYDVKM. The CDR3 DNA follows: TGTGCCAGCAGCCGAGACAGGGGAGAGACCCAGTACTTC. This codes for CASSRDRGETQYF. Drawing the rest from reference TRBV28 and TRBJ2-5, the complete variable domain is DVKVTQSSRYLVKRTGEKVFLECVQDMDHENMFWYRQDPGLGLRLIYFSYDVKMKEKGDIPEGYSVSREKKERFSLILESASTNQTSMYLCASSRDRGETQYFGPGTRLLVL.

The chain is built from TRBV29-1 and TRBJ2-2, with TRBD1 matching 7 bases. V shed 7 bases, J shed 1 base, and the junction held 3 bases outside the gene matches. The CDR3 extends over 13 amino acids. The germline V gene has CDR1 SQVTM and CDR2 ANQGSEA. Here the CDR3 reads CSGGQKNTGELFF. CDR3 DNA sequence: TGCAGCGGGGGACAGAAGAACACCGGGGAGCTGTTTTTT.

The chain employs TRBV9 and TRBJ2-3, with 11 bases identical to TRBD2. The CDR3 runs to 17 residues. J was trimmed by 5 bases and V by 0 bases; bases with no gene match: 8. Germline V gene data show CDR1 as SGDLS and CDR2 as YYNGEE. The CDR3 here is CASSVGVAGGPGDTQYF. In nucleotides, the CDR3 is TGTGCCAGCAGCGTAGGGGTAGCGGGAGGGCCGGGAGATACGCAGTATTTT.

The chain recombines TRBV11-3 with TRBJ2-7, with 7 positions matching TRBD1. The germline CDR1 and CDR2 sequences are SGHNT and YENEEA. This CDR3 has 16 residues. V trimming: 5 bases; J trimming: 2 bases; junction bases outside the gene matches: 12. CDR3 in amino acids: CASSVAGTVLTYEQYF. CDR3 coding DNA: TGTGCCAGCAGCGTTGCTGGGACAGTTTTGACCTACGAGCAGTACTTC.

The chain joins TRBV10-3 to TRBJ2-1; a weak D match, TRBD2 (7 bases). Trimming cost V 3 bases and J 1 base, with 10 bases left between them. The CDR3 sequence is 15 residues long. In germline, CDR1 is ENHRY, CDR2 SYGVKD. CDR3 protein: CAISEGGESYNEQFF. In nucleotides, the CDR3 is TGTGCCATCAGTGAAGGGGGGGAGTCCTACAATGAGCAGTTCTTC.

The chain joins TRBV7-9 to TRBJ2-3; no reliable D call. Germline V CDR1 and CDR2: SEHNR, FQNEAQ (reference sequence). CDR3 length equals 12 residues. The V end lost 5 bases, the J end lost 3 bases, and 6 bases lay between the germline ends. CDR3 DNA sequence: TGTGCCAGCAGCCCCCAAACAGATACGCAGTATTTT. Translated, it gives CASSPQTDTQYF.

Worth noting for this clone: Its ends do not fully match the called genes, so a read error is possible. The chain recombines TRBV5-6 with TRBJ1-3; D remains unclear. In germline, CDR1 is SGHDT, CDR2 YYEEEE. The CDR3 spans 12 residues. In DNA, the CDR3 is TGTGCCAGCGAGAGGATTGGAAGCACCATATATTTT. It translates to CASERIGSTIYF.

This rearrangement joins TRBV30 to TRBJ1-3, with D possibly TRBD1 on 5 matching bases. The germline gives CDR1 GTSNPN, CDR2 SVGIG (reference sequence). V was pared by 0 bases and J by 2 bases, with 5 bases between. This CDR3 is 13 amino acids long. The chain's CDR3 is CAWSVQAGNTIYF. In DNA form, the CDR3 reads TGTGCCTGGAGTGTACAGGCTGGAAACACCATATATTTT. Variable domain in full (rest from reference TRBV30 and TRBJ1-3): SQTIHQWPATLVQPVGSPLSLECTVEGTSNPNLYWYRQAAGRGLQLLFYSVGIGQISSEVPQNLSASRPQDRQFILSSKKLLLSDSGFYLCAWSVQAGNTIYFGEGSWLTVV.

V is TRBV9 and J is TRBJ2-7, with 8 bases lining up with TRBD2. The CDR3 contains 16 residues. Looked up from germline, CDR1 is SGDLS and CDR2 is YYNGEE. V dropped 4 bases and J dropped 1; count of bases not matched to a gene: 10. CDR3 DNA: TGTGCCAGCAGCCCTAAACCGGGACTAGTATCCTACGAGCAGTACTTC. It yields the protein CASSPKPGLVSYEQYF. The full variable domain, completed using reference TRBV9 and TRBJ2-7, is DSGVTQTPKHLITATGQRVTLRCSPRSGDLSVYWYQQSLDQGLQFLIQYYNGEERAKGNILERFSAQQFPDLHSELNLSSLELGDSALYFCASSPKPGLVSYEQYFGPGTRLTVT.

CDR3 sequence (DNA): TGCGCCAGCAGCTTGGCTGCAGGGCTGAACACTGAAGCTTTCTTT. This gives the protein CASSLAAGLNTEAFF. The chain combines TRBV5-1 with TRBJ1-1; weak D call: TRBD1 (5 bases). The V gene's germline CDR1 is SGHRS and CDR2 YFSETQ. V gave up 0 bases and J gave up 0 bases, with 9 bases separating them. This CDR3 is 15 amino acids long.

The chain recombines TRBV27 with TRBJ1-4; 8 positions agree with TRBD1. Germline V lookup: CDR1 MNHEY, CDR2 SMNVEV (reference sequence). This CDR3 is built from 15 residues. Trimming cost V 2 bases and J 8 bases; bases outside gene matches: 7. CDR3 sequence (DNA): TGTGCCAGCAGTTTAAACCCACAGGGGGGGGAAAAACTGTTTTTT. The encoded protein is CASSLNPQGGEKLFF.

The chain links TRBV27 to TRBJ2-1, with D possibly TRBD2 on 5 matching bases. V was shortened by 5 bases and J by 7 bases, with 24 bases between the two germline ends. CDR1 is MNHEY and CDR2 is SMNVEV in the germline V gene (reference sequence). The CDR3 runs to 17 residues. The CDR3 here is CASSPQARVGVMNEQFF. CDR3 nucleotide sequence: TGTGCCAGCAGTCCTCAGGCGCGGGTCGGAGTCATGAATGAGCAGTTCTTC.

V is TRBV2 and J is TRBJ1-1; no definite D call. Germline V gives CDR1 SNHLY, CDR2 FYNNEI. The CDR3 has 15 amino acids. The V end lost 3 bases, the J end lost 2 bases, and 13 bases lay between the germline ends. The CDR3 DNA is TGTGCCAGCAGTGATTCCGGGAGTCAAAACACTGAAGCTTTCTTT. It is translated as CASSDSGSQNTEAFF.